This TCR beta chain was captured in a study of CXCR3-negative and CXCR3-positive naive CD8 T cells. Study observations and caveats: TCR strength was inferred from TRB CDR3 properties, while surface CD5 was comparable between naive subsets.

The CDR3 totals 12 residues. The authors prepared UMI-labeled TRB cDNA libraries by 5' RACE. TCRdb re-called the 5' RACE reads and shows each CDR3 protein once, DNA omitted. This sample's table has tens of thousands of distinct CDR3 sequences. Note on this clonotype: Its antigen remains unidentified.

Sample: memory CD8+ T cells from blood. The sequence derives from a human donor in good health. Some clones in this sample may be carry-over from other donors' samples. This sequence joins TRBV12-3 or TRBV12-4 and TRBJ1-2; the D gene TCRdb calls, TRBD1, cannot be checked with no DNA. The chain's CDR3 is CASSGGPLGYTF.